One and the same sample provided the 20 T cell receptor beta chains below, sequenced in a study of technical replicates of blood from several donors. Assay used: immunoSEQ multiplex PCR; TCRdb lists only in-frame clones, some missing. The sample consists of about 76,000 clones, roughly 90% of them appearing once. Source material: T cells isolated from PBMCs. The origin of the receptors is a human donor in good health.

The V gene is TRBV6-5, the J gene TRBJ1-3; 7 nucleotides line up with TRBD1. The V gene's germline CDR1 is MNHEY and CDR2 SVGAGI. The CDR3 runs to 15 residues. The J segment lost 0 bases and the V segment lost 2 bases, leaving 1 base of the junction unmatched. The CDR3 protein is CASSYGDSSGNTIYF. CDR3 bases: TGTGCCAGCAGTTACGGGGACAGCTCTGGAAACACCATATATTTT.

The chain is built from TRBV28 and TRBJ2-7; 10 bases are a match to TRBD1. Germline CDR1 reads MDHEN; CDR2 reads SYDVKM. The junction had 10 bases not matched to a gene; V was cut back by 6 bases and J by 5 bases. The CDR3 covers 15 residues. The CDR3 here is CASRGQGILSHEQYF. For the CDR3, the DNA is TGTGCCAGCAGGGGACAGGGGATTTTGTCCCACGAGCAGTACTTC.

The chain carries TRBV19 and TRBJ1-3; 7 bases agree with TRBD1. The CDR3 contains 15 residues. Germline loops: CDR1 LNHDA, CDR2 SQIVND (reference sequence). V was pared by 3 bases and J by 2 bases, with 4 bases of the junction left unmatched. The DNA of the CDR3 is TGTGCCAGTAGTATGACGACAGGGACTGGAAACACCATATATTTT. Its translation: CASSMTTGTGNTIYF. Looking up the rest from reference TRBV19 and TRBJ1-3 gives the full variable domain: DGGITQSPKYLFRKEGQNVTLSCEQNLNHDAMYWYRQDPGQGLRLIYYSQIVNDFQKGDIAEGYSVSREKKESFPLTVTSAQKNPTAFYLCASSMTTGTGNTIYFGEGSWLTVV.

V and J are TRBV9 and TRBJ2-5; 7 bases map to TRBD1. Looked up from germline, CDR1 is SGDLS and CDR2 is YYNGEE. V gave up 3 bases and J gave up 4 bases; unmatched junction bases: 21. The CDR3 loop spans 19 amino acids. The CDR3 spells CASSATEGPYRGFVETQYF. The CDR3 DNA sequence: TGTGCCAGCAGCGCCACCGAGGGGCCCTACAGGGGTTTTGTAGAGACCCAGTACTTC.

The chain recombines TRBV7-9 with TRBJ1-5, with TRBD1 matching over 8 bases. The CDR3 totals 15 residues. J gave up 5 bases and V 1 base, and 4 bases lay outside the gene matches. Germline CDR1 is SEHNR and CDR2 is FQNEAQ (reference sequence). The CDR3: CASSLEGTGYQPQHF. CDR3 sequence (DNA): TGTGCCAGCAGCTTAGAGGGGACAGGTTATCAGCCCCAGCATTTT.

The chain employs TRBV5-4 and TRBJ1-2, with 8 nucleotides matching TRBD1. This CDR3 is built from 15 residues. In germline, CDR1 is SGHNT, CDR2 YYREEE (reference sequence). The V and J ends lost 3 bases and 5 bases, in that order; junction bases with no gene match: 9. This CDR3 is CASSSGQGNIYGYTF. The DNA for the CDR3 is TGTGCCAGCAGCTCAGGACAGGGAAATATTTATGGCTACACCTTC.

V usage is TRBV5-1 and J usage is TRBJ1-2; 7 bases align to TRBD1. The CDR3 is 13 amino acids. The ends lost 0 bases at V and 6 bases at J; junction bases unmatched: 2. Germline lookup yields CDR1 SGHRS and CDR2 YFSETQ. The CDR3, as DNA: TGCGCCAGCAGCTTGGGAGGGGGCGATGGCTACACCTTC. This sequence encodes CASSLGGGDGYTF.

This chain connects TRBV21-1 to TRBJ1-1; TRBD1, as called in the table, went unchecked against the DNA. TRBV21-1 is labeled a pseudogene. The CDR3 consists of 17 residues. DNA of the CDR3: TGTGCCAGCAGCCAAAGACAGATTCCTATCCCGAACACTGAAGCTTTCTTT. This sequence encodes CASSQRQIPIPNTEAFF.

The chain carries TRBV10-1 and TRBJ2-1; 9 nucleotides line up with TRBD2. This CDR3 contains 14 residues. With V trimmed by 3 bases and J by 6 bases, 3 bases remained unmatched. CDR1 is WNHNN and CDR2 is SYGVQD in the germline V gene (reference sequence). CDR3 protein: CASSDGREGNEQFF. The DNA of the CDR3 is TGCGCCAGCAGTGATGGGCGGGAGGGCAATGAGCAGTTCTTC.

The V gene is TRBV18, the J gene TRBJ1-4; the D gene is possibly TRBD1 (6 bases). The CDR3 has 15 residues. V lost 3 bases to trimming and J lost 4 bases, with 12 bases between them. In germline, CDR1 is KGHSH, CDR2 LQKENI. CDR3: CASSPRTAVNEKLFF. DNA of the CDR3: TGTGCCAGCTCACCGCGGACAGCCGTTAATGAAAAACTGTTTTTT.

The chain links TRBV18 to TRBJ1-5, with D perhaps matching TRBD1 (5 bases). The CDR3 is 19 amino acids. Germline V CDR1 and CDR2: KGHSH, LQKENI. Trimming shortened V by 3 bases and J by 0 bases, and 21 bases separated the two germline ends. Written as DNA, the CDR3 is TGTGCCAGCTCACCTAACCACCTATCTCGTGGGGCTAGCAATCAGCCCCAGCATTTT. Translated, it gives CASSPNHLSRGASNQPQHF.

The chain is built from TRBV6-1 and TRBJ1-1, with TRBD1 matching over 9 bases. Germline V lookup: CDR1 MNHNS, CDR2 SASEGT. The V gene end was trimmed by 2 bases and the J gene end by 0 bases; junction bases not matched to a gene: 10. The length of the CDR3 is 18 residues. The CDR3: CASSEPSFGTGMNTEAFF. CDR3 nucleotides: TGTGCCAGCAGTGAACCTTCATTTGGGACAGGGATGAACACTGAAGCTTTCTTT.

The V and J genes are TRBV6-1 and TRBJ1-5; no clear D. The CDR3 extends over 15 amino acids. The V end lost 7 bases, the J end lost 6 bases, and 19 bases lay between the germline ends. The germline V gene has CDR1 MNHNS and CDR2 SASEGT. Written as DNA, the CDR3 is TGTGCCAGCATCCCAGCAGTGTCAGGAACTCAGCCCCAGCATTTT. Its protein is CASIPAVSGTQPQHF.

Comment on this clone: Mismatch with germline at one junction end may stem from a read error. The chain uses TRBV13 and TRBJ2-1; D is possibly TRBD2 (6 bases). The germline V gene encodes CDR1 PRHDT and CDR2 FYEKMQ (reference sequence). The CDR3 is 11 amino acids. The CDR3 DNA sequence: TGTGCCAGCACCGCGGGAAGAGATATGCTCTTC. This sequence encodes CASTAGRDMLF.

This rearrangement joins TRBV29-1 to TRBJ1-1; D uncertain. The CDR3 spans 13 residues. Deletions cut 1 base from V and 0 bases from J, with 6 bases between. Per the germline V gene, CDR1 is SQVTM and CDR2 is ANQGSEA. CDR3 DNA sequence: TGCAGCGTTGAAGTCTCGGTGAACACTGAAGCTTTCTTT. The encoded protein is CSVEVSVNTEAFF.

V is TRBV27 and J is TRBJ2-1; 8 nucleotides align to TRBD2. Germline V lookup: CDR1 MNHEY, CDR2 SMNVEV (reference sequence). The trim removed 4 bases at V and 1 base at J, leaving 6 bases unmatched. The CDR3 length is 16 residues. The CDR3 loop is CASSYIGRASYNEQFF. Here the CDR3 DNA reads TGTGCCAGCAGTTATATCGGGAGGGCTTCCTACAATGAGCAGTTCTTC.

V gene TRBV7-9 combines with J gene TRBJ1-4, with a tentative D call TRBD1 (5 bases). Trimming stripped 5 bases from V and 8 bases from J, with 6 bases between. Germline V lookup: CDR1 SEHNR, CDR2 FQNEAQ (reference sequence). CDR3 length: 11 residues. The CDR3 sequence: CASSGGEKLFF. CDR3 sequence (DNA): TGTGCCAGCAGCGGGGGGGAAAAACTGTTTTTT.

V gene TRBV7-6 combines with J gene TRBJ2-3; D ambiguous. Germline V gives CDR1 SGHVS, CDR2 FNYEAQ. Trimming removed 1 base at V and 0 bases at J, with 5 bases between. This CDR3 spans 14 amino acids. The CDR3 region is CASSLVRSTDTQYF. CDR3 nucleotide sequence: TGTGCCAGCAGCTTAGTCAGGAGCACAGATACGCAGTATTTT.

This sequence joins TRBV5-1 and TRBJ2-5; TRBD2 matches at 12 bases. V was clipped by 3 bases and J by 1 base; unmatched bases: 7. This CDR3 spans 17 amino acids. Germline CDR1 reads SGHRS; CDR2 reads YFSETQ. CDR3 nucleotides: TGCGCCAGCAGCTCTGGACTAGCGGGGCATGTCCAAGAGACCCAGTACTTC. Translated: CASSSGLAGHVQETQYF.

The rearrangement links TRBV11-2 to TRBJ2-3; 7 nucleotides match TRBD2. Germline CDR1 is SGHAT and CDR2 is FQNNGV. V lost 2 bases and J lost 3; bases outside the gene matches: 14. The CDR3 runs 18 residues. For the CDR3, the DNA is TGTGCCAGCAGCTTAAAAAGGGTCGGGCGGGAGAGAACAGATACGCAGTATTTT. This sequence encodes CASSLKRVGRERTDTQYF.